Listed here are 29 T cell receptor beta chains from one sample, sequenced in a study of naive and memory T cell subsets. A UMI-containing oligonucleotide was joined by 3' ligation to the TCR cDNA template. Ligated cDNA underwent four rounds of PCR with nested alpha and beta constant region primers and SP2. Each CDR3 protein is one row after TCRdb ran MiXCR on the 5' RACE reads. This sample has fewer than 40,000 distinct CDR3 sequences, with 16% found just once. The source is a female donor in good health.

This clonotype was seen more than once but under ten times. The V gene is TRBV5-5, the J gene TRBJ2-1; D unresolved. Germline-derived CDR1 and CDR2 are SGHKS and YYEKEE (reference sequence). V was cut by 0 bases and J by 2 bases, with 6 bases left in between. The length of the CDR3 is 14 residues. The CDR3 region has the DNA TGTGCCAGCAGCTTGGTGGGGACCTACAATGAGCAGTTCTTC. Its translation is CASSLVGTYNEQFF.

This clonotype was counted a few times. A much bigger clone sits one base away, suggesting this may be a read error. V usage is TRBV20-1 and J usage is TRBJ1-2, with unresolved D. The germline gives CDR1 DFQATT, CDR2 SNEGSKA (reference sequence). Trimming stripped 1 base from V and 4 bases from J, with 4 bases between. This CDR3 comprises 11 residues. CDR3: CSARGGYGYTF. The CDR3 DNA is TGCAGTGCTAGAGGTGGCTATGGCTACACCTTC.

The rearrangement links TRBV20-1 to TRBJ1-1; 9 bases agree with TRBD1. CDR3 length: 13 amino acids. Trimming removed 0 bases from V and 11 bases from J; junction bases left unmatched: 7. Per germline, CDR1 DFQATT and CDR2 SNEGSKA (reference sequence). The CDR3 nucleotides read TGCAGTGCTAGAGATCCTCGACAGGGGGGGGCTTTCTTT. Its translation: CSARDPRQGGAFF.

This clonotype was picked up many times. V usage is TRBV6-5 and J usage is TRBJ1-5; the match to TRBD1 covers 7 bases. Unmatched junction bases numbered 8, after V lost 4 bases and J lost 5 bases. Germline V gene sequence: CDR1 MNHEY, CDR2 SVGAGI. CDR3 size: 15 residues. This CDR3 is CASSLFPTGDQPQHF. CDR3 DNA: TGTGCCAGCAGTTTATTCCCCACAGGGGATCAGCCCCAGCATTTT.

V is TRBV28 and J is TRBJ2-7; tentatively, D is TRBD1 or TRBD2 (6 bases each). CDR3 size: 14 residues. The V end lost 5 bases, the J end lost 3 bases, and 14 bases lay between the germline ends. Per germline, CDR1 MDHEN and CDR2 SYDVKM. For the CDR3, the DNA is TGTGCCAGCAGTCCCGGGGGCAGGGGCTACGAGCAGTACTTC. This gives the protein CASSPGGRGYEQYF.

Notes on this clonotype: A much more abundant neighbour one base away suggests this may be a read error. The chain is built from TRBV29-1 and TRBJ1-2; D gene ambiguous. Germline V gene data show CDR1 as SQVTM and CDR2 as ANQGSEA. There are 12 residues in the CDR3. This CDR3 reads CRVEEADYGYTF. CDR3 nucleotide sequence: TGCAGAGTTGAGGAGGCGGACTATGGCTACACCTTC.

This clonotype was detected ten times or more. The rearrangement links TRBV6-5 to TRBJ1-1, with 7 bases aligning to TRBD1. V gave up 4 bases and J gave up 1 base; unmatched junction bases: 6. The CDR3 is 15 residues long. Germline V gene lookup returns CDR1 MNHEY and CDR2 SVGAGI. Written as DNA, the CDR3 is TGTGCCAGCAGTTCCTTGGGACAGAAGAACACTGAAGCTTTCTTT. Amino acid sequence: CASSSLGQKNTEAFF.

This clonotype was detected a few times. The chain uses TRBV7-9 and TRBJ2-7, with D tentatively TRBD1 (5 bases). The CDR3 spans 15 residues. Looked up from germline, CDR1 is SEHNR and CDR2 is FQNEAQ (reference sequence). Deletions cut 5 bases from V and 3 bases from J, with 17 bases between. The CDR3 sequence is CASSQDMWPDYEQYF. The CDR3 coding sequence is TGTGCCAGCAGCCAGGACATGTGGCCCGACTACGAGCAGTACTTC.

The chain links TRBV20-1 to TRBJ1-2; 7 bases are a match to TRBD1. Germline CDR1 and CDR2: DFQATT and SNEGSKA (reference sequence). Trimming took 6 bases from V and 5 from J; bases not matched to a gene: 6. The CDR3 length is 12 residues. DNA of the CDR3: TGCAGTGCCGGGACAGAGGATTATGGCTACACCTTC. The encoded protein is CSAGTEDYGYTF.

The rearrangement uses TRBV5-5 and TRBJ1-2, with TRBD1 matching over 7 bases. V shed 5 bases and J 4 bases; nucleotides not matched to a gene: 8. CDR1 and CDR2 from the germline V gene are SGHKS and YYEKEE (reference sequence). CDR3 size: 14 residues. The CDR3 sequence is CASSRDSTAYGYTF. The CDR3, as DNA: TGTGCCAGCAGTCGGGACAGTACAGCCTATGGCTACACCTTC. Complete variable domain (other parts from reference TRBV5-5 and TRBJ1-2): DAGVTQSPTHLIKTRGQQVTLRCSPISGHKSVSWYQQVLGQGPQFIFQYYEKEERGRGNFPDRFSARQFPNYSSELNVNALLLGDSALYLCASSRDSTAYGYTFGSGTRLTVV.

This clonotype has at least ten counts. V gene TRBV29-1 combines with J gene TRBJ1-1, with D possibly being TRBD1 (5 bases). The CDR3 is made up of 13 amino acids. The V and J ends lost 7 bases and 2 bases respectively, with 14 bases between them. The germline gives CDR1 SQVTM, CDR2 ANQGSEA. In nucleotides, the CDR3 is TGCAGCGCTGACGGGGGTGCCAACACTGAAGCTTTCTTT. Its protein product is CSADGGANTEAFF. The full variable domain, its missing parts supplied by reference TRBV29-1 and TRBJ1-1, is SAVISQKPSRDICQRGTSLTIQCQVDSQVTMMFWYRQQPGQSLTLIATANQGSEATYESGFVIDKFPISRPNLTFSTLTVSNMSPEDSSIYLCSADGGANTEAFFGQGTRLTVV.

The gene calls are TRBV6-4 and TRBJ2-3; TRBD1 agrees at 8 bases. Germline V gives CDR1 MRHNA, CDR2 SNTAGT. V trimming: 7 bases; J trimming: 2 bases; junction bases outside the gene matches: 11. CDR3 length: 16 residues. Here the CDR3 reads CASKSDRDLYTDTQYF. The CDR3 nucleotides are TGTGCCAGCAAATCGGACAGGGATCTTTACACAGATACGCAGTATTTT.

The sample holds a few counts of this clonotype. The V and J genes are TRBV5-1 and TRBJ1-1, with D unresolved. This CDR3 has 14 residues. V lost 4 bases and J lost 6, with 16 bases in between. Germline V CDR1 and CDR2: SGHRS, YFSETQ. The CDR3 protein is CASSAIPEGPEAFF. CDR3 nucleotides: TGCGCCAGCAGCGCCATTCCCGAGGGCCCTGAAGCTTTCTTT.

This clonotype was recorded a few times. CDR3 DNA sequence: TGTGCCAGCAGCTCCCGGGACAGGAGCTCCTACGAGCAGTACTTC. Amino acid sequence: CASSSRDRSSYEQYF. The gene calls are TRBV11-2 and TRBJ2-7; 8 nucleotides match TRBD1. The CDR3 extends over 15 amino acids. The germline V gene encodes CDR1 SGHAT and CDR2 FQNNGV. With V trimmed by 4 bases and J by 0 bases, 5 bases remained unmatched.

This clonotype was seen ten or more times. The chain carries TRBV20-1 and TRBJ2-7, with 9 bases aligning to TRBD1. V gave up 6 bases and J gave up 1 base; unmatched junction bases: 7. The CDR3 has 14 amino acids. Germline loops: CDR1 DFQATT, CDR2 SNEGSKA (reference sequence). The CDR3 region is CSAETGTGSYEQYF. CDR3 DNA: TGCAGTGCGGAAACCGGGACAGGGTCCTACGAGCAGTACTTC.

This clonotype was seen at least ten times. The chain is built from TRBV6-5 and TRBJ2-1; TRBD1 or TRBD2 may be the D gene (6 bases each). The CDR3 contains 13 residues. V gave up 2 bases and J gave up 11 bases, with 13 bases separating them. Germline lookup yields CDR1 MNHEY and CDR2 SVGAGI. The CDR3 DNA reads TGTGCCAGCAGTTACCTTACAGGGAGGCAGCAGTTCTTC. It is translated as CASSYLTGRQQFF.

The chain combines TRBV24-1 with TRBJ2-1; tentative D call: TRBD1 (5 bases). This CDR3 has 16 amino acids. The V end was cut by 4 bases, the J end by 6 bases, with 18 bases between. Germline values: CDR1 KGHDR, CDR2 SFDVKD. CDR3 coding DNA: TGTGCCACCAGTGACCCGACAGCCAGGGCCCGCAATGAGCAGTTCTTC. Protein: CATSDPTARARNEQFF.

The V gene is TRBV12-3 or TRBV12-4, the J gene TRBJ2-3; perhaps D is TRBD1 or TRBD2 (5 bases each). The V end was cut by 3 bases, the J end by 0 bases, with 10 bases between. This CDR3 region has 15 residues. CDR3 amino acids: CASSLWGGSTDTQYF. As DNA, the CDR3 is TGTGCCAGCAGTTTGTGGGGCGGGAGCACAGATACGCAGTATTTT.

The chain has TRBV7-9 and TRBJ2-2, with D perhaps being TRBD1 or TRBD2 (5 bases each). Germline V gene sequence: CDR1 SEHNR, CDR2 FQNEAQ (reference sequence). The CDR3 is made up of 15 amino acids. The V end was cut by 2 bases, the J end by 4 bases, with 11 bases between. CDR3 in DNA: TGTGCCAGCAGCTTACCTTTGGGGACCACCGGGGAGCTGTTTTTT. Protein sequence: CASSLPLGTTGELFF.

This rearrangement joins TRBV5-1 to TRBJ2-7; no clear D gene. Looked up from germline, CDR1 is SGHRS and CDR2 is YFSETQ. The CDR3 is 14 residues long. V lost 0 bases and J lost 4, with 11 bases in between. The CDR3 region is CASSLAGVVYEQYF. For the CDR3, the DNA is TGCGCCAGCAGCTTGGCGGGTGTAGTGTACGAGCAGTACTTC. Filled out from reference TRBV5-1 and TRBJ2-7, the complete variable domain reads KAGVTQTPRYLIKTRGQQVTLSCSPISGHRSVSWYQQTPGQGLQFLFEYFSETQRNKGNFPGRFSGRQFSNSRSEMNVSTLELGDSALYLCASSLAGVVYEQYFGPGTRLTVT.

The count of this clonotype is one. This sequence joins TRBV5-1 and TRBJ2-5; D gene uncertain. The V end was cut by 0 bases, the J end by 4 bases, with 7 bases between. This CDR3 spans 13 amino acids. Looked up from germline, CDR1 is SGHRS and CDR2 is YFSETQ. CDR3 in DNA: TGCGCCAGCAGCTTGGGCCCGATAGAGACCCAGTACTTC. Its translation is CASSLGPIETQYF.

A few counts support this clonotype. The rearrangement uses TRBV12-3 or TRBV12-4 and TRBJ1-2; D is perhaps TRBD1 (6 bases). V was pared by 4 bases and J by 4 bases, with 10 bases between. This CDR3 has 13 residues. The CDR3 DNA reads TGTGCCAGCAGTTCTGGCAGGGGCTATGGCTACACCTTC. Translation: CASSSGRGYGYTF.

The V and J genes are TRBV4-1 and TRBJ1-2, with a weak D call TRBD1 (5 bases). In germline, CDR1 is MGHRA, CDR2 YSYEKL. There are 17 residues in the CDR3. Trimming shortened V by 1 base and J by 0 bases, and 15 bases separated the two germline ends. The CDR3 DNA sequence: TGCGCCAGCAGCCAAGTCGGGGGACCTAGACCTAACTATGGCTACACCTTC. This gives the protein CASSQVGGPRPNYGYTF.

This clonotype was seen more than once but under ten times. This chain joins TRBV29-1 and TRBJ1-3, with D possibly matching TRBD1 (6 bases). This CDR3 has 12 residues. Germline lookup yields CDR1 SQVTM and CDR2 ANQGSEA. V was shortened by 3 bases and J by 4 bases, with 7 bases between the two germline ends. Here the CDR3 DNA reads TGCAGCGTTGAGGGGGCCGGAAACACCATATATTTT. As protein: CSVEGAGNTIYF.

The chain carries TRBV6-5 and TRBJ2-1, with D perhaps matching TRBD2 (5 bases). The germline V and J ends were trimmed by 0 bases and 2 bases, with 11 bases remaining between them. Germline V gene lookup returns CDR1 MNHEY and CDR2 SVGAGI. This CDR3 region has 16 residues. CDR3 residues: CASSYSIQRPYNEQFF. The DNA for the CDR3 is TGTGCCAGCAGTTACTCGATTCAGCGGCCCTACAATGAGCAGTTCTTC.

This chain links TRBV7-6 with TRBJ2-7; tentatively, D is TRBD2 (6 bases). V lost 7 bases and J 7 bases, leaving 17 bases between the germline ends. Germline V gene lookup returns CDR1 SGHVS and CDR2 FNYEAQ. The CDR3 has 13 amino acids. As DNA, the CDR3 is TGTGCCAGCAAGGGACTCGACATGGATGAGCAGTACTTC. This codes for CASKGLDMDEQYF.

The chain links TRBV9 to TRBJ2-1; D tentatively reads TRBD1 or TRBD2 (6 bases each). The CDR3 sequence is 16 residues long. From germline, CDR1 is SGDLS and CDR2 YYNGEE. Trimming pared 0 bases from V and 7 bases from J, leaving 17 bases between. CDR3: CASSVDRGPSLNEQFF. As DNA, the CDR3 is TGTGCCAGCAGCGTAGACCGGGGGCCCTCCTTGAATGAGCAGTTCTTC.

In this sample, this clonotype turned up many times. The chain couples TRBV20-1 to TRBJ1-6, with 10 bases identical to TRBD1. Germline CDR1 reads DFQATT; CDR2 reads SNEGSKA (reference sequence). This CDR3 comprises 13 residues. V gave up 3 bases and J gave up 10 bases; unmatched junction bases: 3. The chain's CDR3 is CSASTDRGSPLHF. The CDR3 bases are TGCAGTGCTAGCACGGACAGGGGGTCACCCCTCCACTTT.

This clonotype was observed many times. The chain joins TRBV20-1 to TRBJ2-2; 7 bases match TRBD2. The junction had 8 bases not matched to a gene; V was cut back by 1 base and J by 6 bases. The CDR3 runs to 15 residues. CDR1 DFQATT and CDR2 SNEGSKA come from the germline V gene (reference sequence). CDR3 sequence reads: CSARAGGSLAGELFF. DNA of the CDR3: TGCAGTGCTAGAGCGGGGGGTAGCTTAGCCGGGGAGCTGTTTTTT.